These 31 T cell receptor beta chains came from one sample sequenced in a study of blood T cell repertoires in COVID-19. TCRdb keeps only in-frame clones here, not all; method: immunoSEQ multiplex PCR. Of 160,000 or so clones in the sample, around 90% were seen once. The sample was peripheral blood. All receptors come from a woman between 45 and 65 years old with acute or convalescent COVID-19.

The rearrangement links TRBV19 to TRBJ1-5; 10 bases fit TRBD1. Germline CDR1 is LNHDA and CDR2 is SQIVND (reference sequence). J lost 0 bases, V lost 6 bases, and 20 bases had no gene match. The length of the CDR3 is 21 residues. The CDR3 DNA is TGTGCCAGTAGGAAAATCCCACCCTGGGACAGGGGCCTTAATAGCAATCAGCCCCAGCATTTT. Its translation: CASRKIPPWDRGLNSNQPQHF.

The chain combines TRBV14 with TRBJ1-4; D gene unclear. This CDR3 is built from 15 residues. The V end was cut by 0 bases, the J end by 0 bases, with 5 bases between. The germline gives CDR1 SGHDN, CDR2 FVKESK. The CDR3 is CASSQDGSTNEKLFF. As DNA, the CDR3 is TGTGCCAGCAGCCAAGATGGCTCAACTAATGAAAAACTGTTTTTT. Based on the CDR3 plus reference TRBV14 and TRBJ1-4, the full variable domain is EAGVTQFPSHSVIEKGQTVTLRCDPISGHDNLYWYRRVMGKEIKFLLHFVKESKQDESGMPNNRFLAERTGGTYSTLKVQPAELEDSGVYFCASSQDGSTNEKLFFGSGTQLSVL.

This clone was seen once. V gene TRBV10-3 combines with J gene TRBJ1-1, with a tentative D call TRBD1 (5 bases). CDR3 length equals 14 residues. CDR1 and CDR2 from the germline V gene are ENHRY and SYGVKD. Trimming left V 3 bases short and J 1 base short, with 9 bases between. In DNA, the CDR3 is TGTGCCATCAGTGATTCTACAGGGAACACTGAAGCTTTCTTT. Translated: CAISDSTGNTEAFF.

As regards this clone: This same CDR3 is encoded by further DNA sequences in the sample. This chain connects TRBV6-5 to TRBJ1-3; 7 bases fit TRBD1. This CDR3 is built from 15 residues. V lost 6 bases to trimming and J lost 4 bases; unmatched junction nucleotides: 9. Looked up from germline, CDR1 is MNHEY and CDR2 is SVGAGI. The CDR3 here is CASSLDRARGNTIYF. CDR3 DNA sequence: TGTGCCAGCAGCCTTGACAGGGCACGCGGAAACACCATATATTTT.

This chain links TRBV7-2 with TRBJ2-5; D is perhaps TRBD2 (6 bases). The germline CDR1 and CDR2 sequences are SGHTA and FQGNSA. CDR3 size: 15 residues. Between the trimmed V and J ends, which lost 3 bases and 5 bases, there was a span of 16 bases. The CDR3 is CASSFGMTAGETQYF. CDR3 bases: TGTGCCAGCAGCTTCGGGATGACGGCGGGGGAGACCCAGTACTTC.

The V gene is TRBV24-1, the J gene TRBJ1-1, with TRBD1 as a possible D gene (6 bases). The CDR3 consists of 18 residues. The germline gives CDR1 KGHDR, CDR2 SFDVKD. The V end was cut by 6 bases, the J end by 0 bases, with 22 bases between. This chain's CDR3 is CATSPTGGLKLMNTEAFF. The DNA for the CDR3 is TGTGCCACCAGTCCGACGGGGGGCCTAAAACTAATGAACACTGAAGCTTTCTTT.

V and J are TRBV27 and TRBJ2-2; TRBD2 aligns across 13 bases. The CDR3 has 17 amino acids. V dropped 5 bases and J dropped 2; count of bases not matched to a gene: 5. Looked up from germline, CDR1 is MNHEY and CDR2 is SMNVEV (reference sequence). Written as DNA, the CDR3 is TGTGCCAGCAGTCCCAGGACTAGCGGGAGTAACACCGGGGAGCTGTTTTTT. Translation gives CASSPRTSGSNTGELFF.

V usage is TRBV19 and J usage is TRBJ1-1; 8 bases are shared with TRBD1. CDR3 size: 15 residues. Germline values: CDR1 LNHDA, CDR2 SQIVND (reference sequence). With 3 bases clipped from V and 5 bases from J, the junction kept 8 bases outside the gene matches. The CDR3 DNA reads TGTGCCAGTAGTATGGGGAACAGGGGGGGAACTGAAGCTTTCTTT. This encodes CASSMGNRGGTEAFF. Full variable domain (rest looked up from reference TRBV19 and TRBJ1-1): DGGITQSPKYLFRKEGQNVTLSCEQNLNHDAMYWYRQDPGQGLRLIYYSQIVNDFQKGDIAEGYSVSREKKESFPLTVTSAQKNPTAFYLCASSMGNRGGTEAFFGQGTRLTVV.

V is TRBV10-1 and J is TRBJ1-2; D is ambiguous. Germline CDR1 and CDR2: WNHNN and SYGVQD (reference sequence). This CDR3 comprises 13 residues. V was pared by 0 bases and J by 2 bases, with 4 bases between. The CDR3 reads CASSESGNYGYTF. In DNA form, the CDR3 reads TGCGCCAGCAGTGAGTCCGGGAACTATGGCTACACCTTC.

This clone came up a few times. The rearrangement uses TRBV6-2 or TRBV6-3 and TRBJ1-1; 9 nucleotides agree with TRBD1. V lost 6 bases, J lost 5 bases, and 10 bases stayed unmatched. Germline CDR1 reads MNHEY; CDR2 reads SVGEGT. The CDR3 totals 15 residues. As DNA, the CDR3 is TGTGCCAGCAGCTATAACAGGGGGCAAGGGACTGAAGCTTTCTTT. Its translation is CASSYNRGQGTEAFF.

This rearrangement joins TRBV7-9 to TRBJ1-5, with TRBD1 as a possible D gene (6 bases). Germline V CDR1 and CDR2: SEHNR, FQNEAQ (reference sequence). CDR3 length: 14 amino acids. V lost 5 bases and J 3 bases, leaving 11 bases between the germline ends. The CDR3 region is CASSRGGSNQPQHF. CDR3 coding DNA: TGTGCCAGCAGCCGCGGGGGCTCCAATCAGCCCCAGCATTTT.

The rearrangement uses TRBV5-1 and TRBJ2-2, with 8 bases aligning to TRBD2. Germline V CDR1 and CDR2: SGHRS, YFSETQ. This CDR3 is 17 amino acids long. J lost 3 bases, V lost 4 bases, and 11 bases had no gene match. The CDR3 nucleotides are TGCGCCAGCAGCCCGGGGGACGGGAGGGCCGACACCGGGGAGCTGTTTTTT. Its translation is CASSPGDGRADTGELFF. Together with reference TRBV5-1 and TRBJ2-2, the CDR3 gives the full variable domain: KAGVTQTPRYLIKTRGQQVTLSCSPISGHRSVSWYQQTPGQGLQFLFEYFSETQRNKGNFPGRFSGRQFSNSRSEMNVSTLELGDSALYLCASSPGDGRADTGELFFGEGSRLTVL.

The V and J genes are TRBV7-9 and TRBJ1-2; the match to TRBD1 covers 7 bases. The germline V gene has CDR1 SEHNR and CDR2 FQNEAQ (reference sequence). CDR3 length: 16 residues. V shed 2 bases and J 3 bases; nucleotides not matched to a gene: 9. The CDR3 DNA sequence: TGTGCCAGCAGCTTAACAGGGGACGGCCCCTACTATGGCTACACCTTC. This translates into CASSLTGDGPYYGYTF.

This chain connects TRBV7-2 to TRBJ2-5; no reliable D call. The ends were cut back, 5 bases at V and 5 bases at J, with 9 bases in the middle. The CDR3 extends over 12 amino acids. Germline-derived CDR1 and CDR2 are SGHTA and FQGNSA. The CDR3 region is CASSLNRETQYF. CDR3 DNA: TGTGCCAGCAGCCTGAACCGGGAGACCCAGTACTTC.

V is TRBV10-3 and J is TRBJ1-6; TRBD1 matches 7 bases. Unmatched junction bases numbered 7, after V lost 0 bases and J lost 8 bases. This CDR3 spans 16 amino acids. CDR1 and CDR2 from the germline V gene are ENHRY and SYGVKD. The CDR3 DNA follows: TGTGCCATCAGTGAGTCGGAGGGACAGCAAGATTCACCCCTCCACTTT. Translating it yields CAISESEGQQDSPLHF.

The chain uses TRBV9 and TRBJ1-4, with D hard to call. The germline gives CDR1 SGDLS, CDR2 YYNGEE. The CDR3 has 14 amino acids. Trimming shortened V by 2 bases and J by 8 bases, and 13 bases separated the two germline ends. The CDR3, as DNA: TGTGCCAGCAGCGTTGAGGGCGGGTGGGAAAAACTGTTTTTT. It translates to CASSVEGGWEKLFF.

The chain is built from TRBV19 and TRBJ1-4; D is perhaps TRBD1 (5 bases). The germline gives CDR1 LNHDA, CDR2 SQIVND (reference sequence). This CDR3 spans 17 amino acids. V was trimmed by 2 bases and J by 4 bases, leaving 17 bases between them. The CDR3 nucleotides are TGTGCCAGTAGTATATATACCCAGGGTTTTGGTAATGAAAAACTGTTTTTT. Translating gives CASSIYTQGFGNEKLFF.

This clone was recorded a few times. The J gene is TRBJ2-7, the V gene TRBV11-2; D may be TRBD2 (6 bases). V lost 6 bases to trimming and J lost 12 bases, with 18 bases between them. The length of the CDR3 is 12 residues. CDR1 is SGHAT, CDR2 FQNNGV, per germline. CDR3 residues: CASSPVSGVGYF. In nucleotides, the CDR3 is TGTGCCAGCAGTCCAGTTTCGGGGGTTGGGTACTTC.

This chain connects TRBV6-6 to TRBJ1-2; D uncertain. The CDR3 has 12 residues. V was trimmed by 4 bases and J by 8 bases, leaving 11 bases between them. Germline assignment: CDR1 MNHNY and CDR2 SVGAGI (reference sequence). CDR3: CASSFQTRGYTF. The CDR3 region has the DNA TGTGCCAGCAGTTTCCAGACTAGAGGCTACACCTTC.

The V call is TRBV30, the J call TRBJ1-6; a weak D match, TRBD1 (6 bases). The V gene lost 3 bases and the J gene lost 4 bases, with 13 bases spanning the gap. Germline V gives CDR1 GTSNPN, CDR2 SVGIG (reference sequence). This CDR3 has 15 residues. CDR3 sequence: CAWRTGGGYNSPLHF. For the CDR3, the DNA is TGTGCCTGGAGGACGGGGGGCGGATATAATTCACCCCTCCACTTT.

V usage is TRBV25-1 and J usage is TRBJ1-1; 7 bases map to TRBD1. Germline V CDR1 and CDR2: MGHDK, SYGVNS. The CDR3 is made up of 14 amino acids. Germline trimming cut 7 bases from V and 5 bases from J; bases unmatched to any gene: 10. The CDR3 nucleotides read TGTGCCAGCATGGTAACAGGGGTGAGGACTGAAGCTTTCTTT. This sequence encodes CASMVTGVRTEAFF.

The rearrangement joins TRBV12-5 to TRBJ2-1; D is ambiguous. V lost 6 bases to trimming and J lost 5 bases, with 11 bases between them. Germline V CDR1 and CDR2: LGHNT, FRNRAP. The length of the CDR3 is 13 residues. The CDR3 loop reads CASGPVSDNEQFF. In nucleotides, the CDR3 is TGTGCTAGTGGGCCCGTGAGCGACAATGAGCAGTTCTTC.

This clone was detected only once. The chain carries TRBV4-2 and TRBJ1-3, with a possible D match to TRBD1 (5 bases). Trimming removed 4 bases at V and 1 base at J, with 14 bases between. Per the germline V gene, CDR1 is LGHNA and CDR2 is YNFKEQ. CDR3 length: 16 amino acids. The CDR3 nucleotides are TGTGCCAGCAGCCCTTCCACAGGACCTTCTGGAAACACCATATATTTT. Amino acid sequence: CASSPSTGPSGNTIYF.

The chain links TRBV25-1 to TRBJ2-5; the match to TRBD2 covers 9 bases. Germline V gene sequence: CDR1 MGHDK, CDR2 SYGVNS. The trim removed 5 bases at V and 0 bases at J, leaving 4 bases unmatched. The CDR3 length is 15 residues. This CDR3 reads CASSLSGGYQETQYF. The CDR3 bases are TGTGCCAGCAGTCTTAGCGGGGGTTACCAAGAGACCCAGTACTTC.

The J gene is TRBJ1-6, the V gene TRBV7-8; maybe TRBD1 (6 bases). Germline V lookup: CDR1 SGHVS, CDR2 FQNEAQ. Trimming took off 5 bases at V and 7 bases at J, with 12 bases between the two ends. This CDR3 spans 14 amino acids. The CDR3 spells CASSQNRGNSPLHF. The CDR3 nucleotides are TGTGCCAGCAGCCAAAATAGGGGGAATTCACCCCTCCACTTT.

The chain couples TRBV5-1 to TRBJ2-7; 9 nucleotides agree with TRBD2. Germline assignment: CDR1 SGHRS and CDR2 YFSETQ. This CDR3 has 14 residues. The trim removed 0 bases at V and 4 bases at J, leaving 2 bases unmatched. The CDR3 spells CASSLGTSVYEQYF. CDR3 bases: TGCGCCAGCAGCTTGGGGACTAGCGTGTACGAGCAGTACTTC.

The chain couples TRBV4-1 to TRBJ1-6, with D possibly matching TRBD1 (6 bases). The CDR3 is 16 residues long. The V end was cut by 3 bases, the J end by 7 bases, with 16 bases between. CDR1 MGHRA and CDR2 YSYEKL come from the germline V gene. DNA of the CDR3: TGCGCCAGCAGCCAGGCCCCCGGGCAGGGGAATTCACCCCTCCACTTT. This codes for CASSQAPGQGNSPLHF.

The chain links TRBV7-9 to TRBJ1-3; D remains unclear. The V gene's germline CDR1 is SEHNR and CDR2 FQNEAQ (reference sequence). The CDR3 contains 16 residues. The CDR3 coding sequence is TGTGCTTACAGCCTTGGACTCTTGAGCTCTGGAAACACCATATATTTT. Translating it yields CAYSLGLLSSGNTIYF.

The chain carries TRBV4-3 and TRBJ2-1; TRBD2 matches at 10 bases. CDR1 and CDR2 from the germline V gene are LGHNA and YSLEER. The V gene end was trimmed by 4 bases and the J gene end by 0 bases; junction bases not matched to a gene: 12. The CDR3 has 19 amino acids. The CDR3 protein is CASSPSPSGSTSSYNEQFF. In DNA, the CDR3 is TGCGCCAGCAGCCCCTCCCCTAGCGGGAGCACTAGCTCCTACAATGAGCAGTTCTTC.

The V call is TRBV7-2, the J call TRBJ2-7; 10 nucleotides agree with TRBD1. CDR3 length: 17 amino acids. Germline trimming cut 2 bases from V and 5 bases from J; bases unmatched to any gene: 12. The germline V gene has CDR1 SGHTA and CDR2 FQGNSA. The CDR3 loop is CASSLQAPGTGENEQYF. The CDR3 nucleotides are TGTGCCAGCAGCTTACAAGCTCCGGGGACAGGGGAAAACGAGCAGTACTTC.

The rearrangement uses TRBV19 and TRBJ1-2; D is possibly TRBD1 (6 bases). CDR1 and CDR2 from the germline V gene are LNHDA and SQIVND (reference sequence). CDR3 size: 13 residues. V was cut by 6 bases and J by 7 bases, with 15 bases left in between. CDR3 loop: CASRVYREGGYTF. The CDR3 coding sequence is TGTGCCAGTAGGGTATACAGGGAGGGTGGCTACACCTTC.